These 21 T cell receptor beta chains share one sample of origin, sequenced in a study of metastatic and nonmetastatic thyroid tumors. Patients underwent thyroid surgery, and none had received any treatment before it. TCRdb reprocessed the PCR reads using MiXCR. The sample includes some 22,000 clones, roughly a quarter of them seen just once. Sequencing was done on a sample of tumor tissue. Source of these receptors: a male donor with papillary thyroid cancer or a benign thyroid nodule (not recorded which). Some clones in this sample may be carry-over from other donors' samples.

V is TRBV6-1 and J is TRBJ1-6, with D tentatively TRBD1 (5 bases). The germline V and J ends were trimmed by 1 base and 11 bases, with 12 bases remaining between them. The CDR3 is 14 amino acids. Germline CDR1 MNHNS, CDR2 SASEGT. The CDR3 protein is CASSEGEGSTPLHF. The CDR3 region has the DNA TGTGCCAGCAGTGAAGGAGAGGGGAGCACACCCCTCCACTTT.

This clone was found a few times. This CDR3 fails to terminate in the conserved phenylalanine or tryptophan, so it likely reflects a read error. This chain connects TRBV28 to TRBJ1-2; tentative D call: TRBD1 (6 bases). Germline V gene data show CDR1 as MDHEN and CDR2 as SYDVKM. Trimming removed 4 bases from V and 7 bases from J, with 16 bases in between. The CDR3 covers 14 residues. Here the CDR3 DNA reads TGTGCCAGCAGTTACCACAGTGGGGGGCGTGGCTACACCCTC. This sequence encodes CASSYHSGGRGYTL.

The chain links TRBV20-1 to TRBJ2-7; TRBD2 agrees at 7 bases. Germline CDR1 DFQATT, CDR2 SNEGSKA (reference sequence). The CDR3 has 13 amino acids. V was pared by 3 bases and J by 3 bases, with 5 bases of the junction left unmatched. The CDR3 is CSASERDLYEQYF. CDR3 sequence (DNA): TGCAGTGCTAGCGAGCGGGATCTCTACGAGCAGTACTTC.

The V and J genes are TRBV6-2 or TRBV6-3 and TRBJ2-1; TRBD2 is a possible D gene (5 bases). V shed 0 bases and J shed 6 bases, with 27 bases lying between them. The CDR3 is 20 residues long. CDR1 and CDR2 from the germline V gene are MNHEY and SVGEGT. The CDR3 protein is CASSYSSQVPFSWESNEQFF. In DNA form, the CDR3 reads TGTGCCAGCAGTTACTCGAGTCAGGTCCCCTTTTCATGGGAGTCCAATGAGCAGTTCTTC.

At least ten counts were recorded for this clone. The genes are TRBV6-1 and TRBJ1-2, with 7 bases fitting TRBD1. There are 14 residues in the CDR3. Germline V lookup: CDR1 MNHNS, CDR2 SASEGT. V dropped 6 bases and J dropped 0; count of bases not matched to a gene: 4. The CDR3, as DNA: TGTGCCAGCAGCCGGGACAGAGCTAACTATGGCTACACCTTC. The encoded protein is CASSRDRANYGYTF.

This clone came up a few times. A much more abundant neighbour one base away suggests this may be a read error. The DNA for the CDR3 is TGCGCCAGCAGTGCGGGACTTTGTAACACCGGGGAGCTGTTTTTT. Its translation is CASSAGLCNTGELFF. V is TRBV10-1 and J is TRBJ2-2; TRBD2 is a possible D gene (6 bases). This CDR3 has 15 residues. Per germline, CDR1 WNHNN and CDR2 SYGVQD (reference sequence). Trimming took off 4 bases at V and 2 bases at J, with 11 bases between the two ends.

This sequence joins TRBV18 and TRBJ2-3; 8 positions match TRBD2. The trim removed 3 bases at V and 6 bases at J, leaving 5 bases unmatched. The CDR3 contains 14 residues. The V gene's germline CDR1 is KGHSH and CDR2 LQKENI. The CDR3 is CASSPVAGRDTQYF. The DNA of the CDR3 is TGTGCCAGCTCACCCGTAGCGGGACGTGATACGCAGTATTTT. The full variable domain, its missing parts supplied by reference TRBV18 and TRBJ2-3, is NAGVMQNPRHLVRRRGQEARLRCSPMKGHSHVYWYRQLPEEGLKFMVYLQKENIIDESGMPKERFSAEFPKEGPSILRIQQVVRGDSAAYFCASSPVAGRDTQYFGPGTRLTVL.

The chain uses TRBV6-4 and TRBJ1-5; 8 bases match TRBD1. Trimming cost V 7 bases and J 7 bases; bases outside gene matches: 15. The CDR3 is 16 amino acids. Germline CDR1 and CDR2: MRHNA and SNTAGT. CDR3 nucleotide sequence: TGTGCCAGCATTCCCCTCTCCGGGACAGGTAGGCAGCCCCAGCATTTT. Encoded protein: CASIPLSGTGRQPQHF.

This clone was counted only a few times. This clone may be a read error of a much larger clone one base away. The same CDR3 arises from other DNA sequences in this sample as well. The rearrangement uses TRBV2 and TRBJ1-5; maybe TRBD1 (5 bases). Germline values: CDR1 SNHLY, CDR2 FYNNEI. Trimming took 3 bases from V and 4 from J, leaving 10 bases between them. The length of the CDR3 is 14 residues. In DNA form, the CDR3 reads TGTGCCAGCAGTGACAGGGTCAATAATCAGCCCCAGCATTTT. Translated: CASSDRVNNQPQHF. Variable domain in full (rest from reference TRBV2 and TRBJ1-5): EPEVTQTPSHQVTQMGQEVILRCVPISNHLYFYWYRQILGQKVEFLVSFYNNEISEKSEIFDDQFSVERPDGSNFTLKIRSTKLEDSAMYFCASSDRVNNQPQHFGDGTRLSIL.

This clone is medium-sized by share. V gene TRBV6-1 combines with J gene TRBJ2-7, with TRBD2 matching over 8 bases. From germline, CDR1 is MNHNS and CDR2 SASEGT. The ends lost 1 base at V and 1 base at J; junction bases unmatched: 3. This CDR3 is 15 amino acids long. The CDR3, as DNA: TGTGCCAGCAGTGAAGAAACTAGCGGATCCTACGAGCAGTACTTC. Protein product: CASSEETSGSYEQYF.

This clone was counted many times. The rearrangement joins TRBV9 to TRBJ2-1; 12 bases line up with TRBD2. The CDR3 length is 16 residues. V lost 4 bases and J lost 7; bases outside the gene matches: 9. CDR1 and CDR2 (germline): SGDLS, YYNGEE. In DNA, the CDR3 is TGTGCCAGCAGCTCTCGGACTAGCGGGACACGGAATGAGCAGTTCTTC. It encodes CASSSRTSGTRNEQFF.

This clone is medium-sized in the sample. V gene TRBV28 combines with J gene TRBJ1-6; D might be TRBD1 (6 bases). The CDR3 totals 14 residues. From germline, CDR1 is MDHEN and CDR2 SYDVKM. V gave up 6 bases and J gave up 4 bases, with 10 bases separating them. The CDR3 region has the DNA TGTGCCAGCAGGAGGACAGCTTATAATTCACCCCTCCACTTT. It specifies CASRRTAYNSPLHF.

This clone was counted at least ten times. The chain joins TRBV11-2 to TRBJ2-7; the D call may be TRBD1 or TRBD2 (5 bases each). Germline loops: CDR1 SGHAT, CDR2 FQNNGV. V lost 8 bases to trimming and J lost 0 bases, with 11 bases between them. This CDR3 region has 13 residues. CDR3 nucleotide sequence: TGTGCCAGCTGGGACCCAAGCTCCTACGAGCAGTACTTC. It encodes CASWDPSSYEQYF.

This clone occurred many times. The chain couples TRBV5-6 to TRBJ2-7; D remains ambiguous. The CDR3 sequence is 13 residues long. Trimming removed 4 bases at V and 3 bases at J, with 11 bases between. Germline V lookup: CDR1 SGHDT, CDR2 YYEEEE. CDR3 DNA sequence: TGTGCCAGCAGCCTACCCCACCACTACGAGCAGTACTTC. It yields the protein CASSLPHHYEQYF.

This clone was seen at least ten times. The genes are TRBV4-3 and TRBJ1-4; D call uncertain. Germline CDR1 LGHNA, CDR2 YSLEER. This CDR3 has 14 residues. Trimming removed 4 bases from V and 0 bases from J, with 6 bases in between. The chain's CDR3 is CASSPQATNEKLFF. The CDR3 DNA reads TGCGCCAGCAGCCCACAAGCAACTAATGAAAAACTGTTTTTT.

V usage is TRBV19 and J usage is TRBJ1-5; D not resolved. V lost 3 bases and J lost 4, with 7 bases in between. This CDR3 has 13 amino acids. The V gene's germline CDR1 is LNHDA and CDR2 SQIVND (reference sequence). The CDR3 sequence is CASSIWANQPQHF. In DNA form, the CDR3 reads TGTGCCAGTAGTATCTGGGCGAATCAGCCCCAGCATTTT.

This clone has a count of ten or more. The genes are TRBV5-6 and TRBJ1-5; the D is unclear. The CDR3 is 14 residues long. CDR1 and CDR2 (germline): SGHDT, YYEEEE. V was pared by 2 bases and J by 2 bases, with 8 bases between. The CDR3 spells CASSLRQGNQPQHF. The CDR3 DNA reads as TGTGCCAGCAGCTTACGTCAGGGCAATCAGCCCCAGCATTTT. Complete variable domain (other parts from reference TRBV5-6 and TRBJ1-5): DAGVTQSPTHLIKTRGQQVTLRCSPKSGHDTVSWYQQALGQGPQFIFQYYEEEERQRGNFPDRFSGHQFPNYSSELNVNALLLGDSALYLCASSLRQGNQPQHFGDGTRLSIL.

The chain links TRBV9 to TRBJ2-3; TRBD1 aligns across 9 bases. Germline loops: CDR1 SGDLS, CDR2 YYNGEE. CDR3 length: 16 amino acids. Trimming removed 4 bases from V and 2 bases from J; junction bases left unmatched: 8. Written as DNA, the CDR3 is TGTGCCAGCAGCCCAGAGGAACAGGGGGCCACAGATACGCAGTATTTT. As protein: CASSPEEQGATDTQYF.

V usage is TRBV6-2 or TRBV6-3 and J usage is TRBJ2-7, with 7 bases aligning to TRBD2. Germline assignment: CDR1 MNHEY and CDR2 SVGEGT. The V and J ends lost 2 bases and 0 bases, in that order; junction bases with no gene match: 13. CDR3 length: 18 residues. The CDR3: CASSYPRLGGLSSYEQYF. DNA of the CDR3: TGTGCCAGCAGTTACCCTAGACTGGGGGGGTTATCCTCCTACGAGCAGTACTTC.

This clone came up once. One end of the junction varies from germline; a read error may be responsible. V is TRBV6-7 and J is TRBJ1-6; D might be TRBD1 (5 bases). TRBV6-7 is marked as an open reading frame, function uncertain. CDR3 size: 16 residues. The CDR3 here is CASSERTGAHNSPLHF. In nucleotides, the CDR3 is TGTGCCAGCAGTGAGCGAACAGGTGCCCACAATTCACCACTCCACTTT.

This clone is judged medium-sized. The V call is TRBV9, the J call TRBJ1-5; 9 nucleotides line up with TRBD1. In germline, CDR1 is SGDLS, CDR2 YYNGEE. This CDR3 comprises 15 residues. Unmatched junction bases numbered 2, after V lost 0 bases and J lost 4 bases. The CDR3 region is CASSVDRGRNQPQHF. CDR3 sequence (DNA): TGTGCCAGCAGCGTAGACAGGGGGCGTAATCAGCCCCAGCATTTT. The whole variable domain, remainder taken from reference TRBV9 and TRBJ1-5, is DSGVTQTPKHLITATGQRVTLRCSPRSGDLSVYWYQQSLDQGLQFLIQYYNGEERAKGNILERFSAQQFPDLHSELNLSSLELGDSALYFCASSVDRGRNQPQHFGDGTRLSIL.